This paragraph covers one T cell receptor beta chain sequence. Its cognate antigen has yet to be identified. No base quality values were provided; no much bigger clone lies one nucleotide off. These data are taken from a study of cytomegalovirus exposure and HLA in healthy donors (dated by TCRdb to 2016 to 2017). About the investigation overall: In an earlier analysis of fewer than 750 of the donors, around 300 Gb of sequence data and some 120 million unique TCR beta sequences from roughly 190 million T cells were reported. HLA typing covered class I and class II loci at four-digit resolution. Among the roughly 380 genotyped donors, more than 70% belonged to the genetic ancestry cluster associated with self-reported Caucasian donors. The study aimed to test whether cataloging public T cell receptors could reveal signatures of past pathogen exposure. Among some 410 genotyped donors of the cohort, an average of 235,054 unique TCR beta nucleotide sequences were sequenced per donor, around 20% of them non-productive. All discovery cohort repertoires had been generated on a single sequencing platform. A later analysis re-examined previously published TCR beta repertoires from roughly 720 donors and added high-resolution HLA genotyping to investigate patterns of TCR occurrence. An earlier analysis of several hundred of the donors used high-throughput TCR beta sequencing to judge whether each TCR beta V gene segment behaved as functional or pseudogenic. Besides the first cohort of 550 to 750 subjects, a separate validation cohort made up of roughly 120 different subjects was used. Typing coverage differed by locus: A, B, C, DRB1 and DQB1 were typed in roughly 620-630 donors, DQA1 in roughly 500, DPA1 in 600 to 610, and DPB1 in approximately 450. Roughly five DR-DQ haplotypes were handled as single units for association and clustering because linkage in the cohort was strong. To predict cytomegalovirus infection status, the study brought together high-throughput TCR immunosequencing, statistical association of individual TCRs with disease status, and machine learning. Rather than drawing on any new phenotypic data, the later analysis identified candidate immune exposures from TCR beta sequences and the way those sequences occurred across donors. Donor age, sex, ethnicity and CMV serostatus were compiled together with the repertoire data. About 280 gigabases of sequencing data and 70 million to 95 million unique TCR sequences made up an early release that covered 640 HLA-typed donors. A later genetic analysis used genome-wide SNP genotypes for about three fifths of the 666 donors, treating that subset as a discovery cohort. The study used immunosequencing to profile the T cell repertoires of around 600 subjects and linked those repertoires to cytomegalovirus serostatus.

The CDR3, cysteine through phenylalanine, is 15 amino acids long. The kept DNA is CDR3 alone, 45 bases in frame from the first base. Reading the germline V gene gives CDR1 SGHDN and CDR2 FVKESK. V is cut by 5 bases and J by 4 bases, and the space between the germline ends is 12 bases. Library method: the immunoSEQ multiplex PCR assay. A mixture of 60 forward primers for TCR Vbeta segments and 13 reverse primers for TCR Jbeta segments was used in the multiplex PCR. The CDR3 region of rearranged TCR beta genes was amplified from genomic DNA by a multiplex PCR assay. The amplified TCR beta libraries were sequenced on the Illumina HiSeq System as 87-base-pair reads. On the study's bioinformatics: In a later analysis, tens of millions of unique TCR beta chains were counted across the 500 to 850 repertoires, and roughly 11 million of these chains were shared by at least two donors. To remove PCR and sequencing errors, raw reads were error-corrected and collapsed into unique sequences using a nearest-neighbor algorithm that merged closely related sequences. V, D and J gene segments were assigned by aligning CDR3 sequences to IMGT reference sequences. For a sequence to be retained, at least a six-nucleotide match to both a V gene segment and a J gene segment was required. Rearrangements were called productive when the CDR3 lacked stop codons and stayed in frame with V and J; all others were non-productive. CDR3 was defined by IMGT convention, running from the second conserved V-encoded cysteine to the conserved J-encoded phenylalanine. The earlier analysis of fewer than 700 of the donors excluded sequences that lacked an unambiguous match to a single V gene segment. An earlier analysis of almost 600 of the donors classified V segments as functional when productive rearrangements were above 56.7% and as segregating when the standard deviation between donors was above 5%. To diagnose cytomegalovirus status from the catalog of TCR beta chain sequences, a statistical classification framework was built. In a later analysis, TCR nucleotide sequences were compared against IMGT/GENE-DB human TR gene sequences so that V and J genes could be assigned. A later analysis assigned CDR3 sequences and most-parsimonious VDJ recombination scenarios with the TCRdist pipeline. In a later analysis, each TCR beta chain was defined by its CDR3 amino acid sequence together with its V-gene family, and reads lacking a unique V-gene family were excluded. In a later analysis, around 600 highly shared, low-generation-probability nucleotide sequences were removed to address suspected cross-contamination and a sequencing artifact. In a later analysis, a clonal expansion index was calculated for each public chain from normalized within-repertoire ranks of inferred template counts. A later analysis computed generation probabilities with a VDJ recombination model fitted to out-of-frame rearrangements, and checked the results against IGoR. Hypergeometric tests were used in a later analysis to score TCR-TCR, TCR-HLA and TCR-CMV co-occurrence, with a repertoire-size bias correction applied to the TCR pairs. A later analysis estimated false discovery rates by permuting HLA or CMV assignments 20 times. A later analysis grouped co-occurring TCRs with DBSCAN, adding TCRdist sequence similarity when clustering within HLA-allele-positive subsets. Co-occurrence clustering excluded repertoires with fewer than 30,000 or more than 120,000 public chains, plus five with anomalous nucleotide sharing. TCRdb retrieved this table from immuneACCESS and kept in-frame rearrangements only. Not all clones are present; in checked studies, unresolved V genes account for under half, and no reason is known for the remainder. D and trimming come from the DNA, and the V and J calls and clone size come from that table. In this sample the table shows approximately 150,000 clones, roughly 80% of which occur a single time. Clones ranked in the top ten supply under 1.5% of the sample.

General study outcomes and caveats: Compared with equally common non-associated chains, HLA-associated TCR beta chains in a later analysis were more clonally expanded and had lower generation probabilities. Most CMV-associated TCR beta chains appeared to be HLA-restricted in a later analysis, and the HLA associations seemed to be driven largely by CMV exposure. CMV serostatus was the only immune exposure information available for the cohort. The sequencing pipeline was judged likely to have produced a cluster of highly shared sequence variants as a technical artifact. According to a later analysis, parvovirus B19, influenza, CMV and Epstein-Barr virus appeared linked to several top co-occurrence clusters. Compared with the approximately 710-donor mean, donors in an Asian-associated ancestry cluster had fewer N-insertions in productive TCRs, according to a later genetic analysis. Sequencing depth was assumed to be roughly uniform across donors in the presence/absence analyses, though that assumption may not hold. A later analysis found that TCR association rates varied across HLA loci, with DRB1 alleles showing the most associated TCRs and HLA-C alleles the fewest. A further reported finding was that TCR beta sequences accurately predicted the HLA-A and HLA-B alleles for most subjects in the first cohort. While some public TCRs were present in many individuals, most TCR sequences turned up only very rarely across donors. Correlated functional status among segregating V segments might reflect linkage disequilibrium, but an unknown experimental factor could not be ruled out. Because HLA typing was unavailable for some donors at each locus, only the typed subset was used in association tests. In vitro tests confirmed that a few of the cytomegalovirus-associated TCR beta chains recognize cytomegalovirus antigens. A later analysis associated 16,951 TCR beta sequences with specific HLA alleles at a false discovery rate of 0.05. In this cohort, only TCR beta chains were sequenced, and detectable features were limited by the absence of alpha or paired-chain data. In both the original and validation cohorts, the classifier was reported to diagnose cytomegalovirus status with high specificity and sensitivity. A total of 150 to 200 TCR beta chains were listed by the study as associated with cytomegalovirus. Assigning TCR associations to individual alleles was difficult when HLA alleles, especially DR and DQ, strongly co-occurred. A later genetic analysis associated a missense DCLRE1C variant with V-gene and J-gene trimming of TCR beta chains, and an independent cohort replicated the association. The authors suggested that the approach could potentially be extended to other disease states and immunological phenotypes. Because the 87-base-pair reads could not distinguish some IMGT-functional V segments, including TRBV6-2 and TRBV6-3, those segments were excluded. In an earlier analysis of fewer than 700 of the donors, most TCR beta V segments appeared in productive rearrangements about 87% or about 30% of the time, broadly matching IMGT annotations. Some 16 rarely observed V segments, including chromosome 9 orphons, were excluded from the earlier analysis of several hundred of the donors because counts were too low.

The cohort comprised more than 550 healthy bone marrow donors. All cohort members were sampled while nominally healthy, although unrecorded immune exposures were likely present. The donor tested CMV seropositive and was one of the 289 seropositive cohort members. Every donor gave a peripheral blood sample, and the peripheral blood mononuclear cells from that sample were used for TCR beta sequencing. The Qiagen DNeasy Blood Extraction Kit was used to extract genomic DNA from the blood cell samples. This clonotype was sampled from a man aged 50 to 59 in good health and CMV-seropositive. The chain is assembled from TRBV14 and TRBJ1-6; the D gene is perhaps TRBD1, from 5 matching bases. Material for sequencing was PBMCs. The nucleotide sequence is TGTGCCAGCAGCAAGATGGGGGGGTATAATTCACCCCTCCACTTT. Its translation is CASSKMGGYNSPLHF.